This passage covers 22 T cell receptor beta chains from one sample sequenced in a study of blood T cell repertoires in COVID-19. Clones were sequenced by immunoSEQ multiplex PCR, and TCRdb holds only the in-frame ones, with some missing. This table has approximately 260,000 clones, 75% to 90% appearing once. Sequencing was carried out using PBMCs or T cells enriched from blood (not recorded which). The receptor set was obtained from a woman in her twenties or thirties with acute COVID-19.

This chain joins TRBV7-9 and TRBJ1-4; maybe TRBD1 (6 bases). Germline CDR1 SEHNR, CDR2 FQNEAQ (reference sequence). The CDR3 has 13 residues. V was shortened by 4 bases and J by 5 bases, with 8 bases between the two germline ends. The CDR3 loop reads CASSWTENEKLFF. In nucleotides, the CDR3 is TGTGCCAGCAGCTGGACAGAGAATGAAAAACTGTTTTTT.

The chain couples TRBV7-2 to TRBJ2-3, with D maybe TRBD2 (6 bases). V dropped 1 base and J dropped 2 bases, with 13 bases sitting between them. The CDR3 runs to 16 residues. Germline assignment: CDR1 SGHTA and CDR2 FQGNSA. The CDR3 loop reads CASSLGATGVTDTQYF. The DNA of the CDR3 is TGTGCCAGCAGCTTAGGTGCGACGGGGGTCACAGATACGCAGTATTTT.

CDR3 in amino acids: CAWSVRLPGSGNGYTF. The CDR3 DNA follows: TGTGCCTGGAGTGTACGTCTCCCAGGCTCCGGGAATGGCTACACCTTC. The chain couples TRBV30 to TRBJ1-2, with D unclear. V dropped 0 bases and J dropped 6 bases, with 20 bases sitting between them. Germline V gene sequence: CDR1 GTSNPN, CDR2 SVGIG (reference sequence). This CDR3 has 16 residues.

The gene calls are TRBV18 and TRBJ1-1; no definite D call. V lost 1 base and J 2 bases, leaving 5 bases between the germline ends. The CDR3 has 13 residues. CDR1 and CDR2 from the germline V gene are KGHSH and LQKENI. DNA of the CDR3: TGTGCCAGCTCACCACTCAGTAACACTGAAGCTTTCTTT. It encodes CASSPLSNTEAFF.

The gene calls are TRBV12-3 or TRBV12-4 and TRBJ1-2; D is perhaps TRBD1 (6 bases). This CDR3 contains 12 residues. V gave up 3 bases and J gave up 8 bases, with 10 bases separating them. As DNA, the CDR3 is TGTGCCAGCAGTTTGTCGGGACAAGGCTACACCTTC. Translated, it gives CASSLSGQGYTF.

The V call is TRBV18, the J call TRBJ2-3, with D possibly TRBD1 on 6 matching bases. The CDR3 is made up of 14 amino acids. Germline V CDR1 and CDR2: KGHSH, LQKENI. V dropped 5 bases and J dropped 6 bases, with 15 bases sitting between them. Here the CDR3 DNA reads TGTGCCAGCTCAGTGGACAGCTCTGGGGATACGCAGTATTTT. It is translated as CASSVDSSGDTQYF.

The CDR3 spells CASRPLTGTGNNYGYTF. The CDR3 DNA reads as TGTGCCAGCAGACCATTGACCGGGACAGGGAATAACTATGGCTACACCTTC. The V and J genes are TRBV27 and TRBJ1-2, with 9 bases identical to TRBD1. CDR1 MNHEY and CDR2 SMNVEV come from the germline V gene (reference sequence). CDR3 length: 17 residues. Unmatched junction bases numbered 12, after V lost 6 bases and J lost 1 base.

In this sample, this clone turned up a few times. CDR3 loop: CASSFLGLAGDQETQYF. CDR3 in DNA: TGTGCCAGCAGTTTTCTGGGGCTAGCGGGAGATCAAGAGACCCAGTACTTC. V is TRBV27 and J is TRBJ2-5; 10 positions match TRBD2. CDR3 length: 17 amino acids. CDR1 and CDR2 (germline): MNHEY, SMNVEV (reference sequence). The V gene end was trimmed by 3 bases and the J gene end by 2 bases; junction bases not matched to a gene: 9.

Only one count was recorded for this clone. V usage is TRBV12-5 and J usage is TRBJ1-5; a possible D gene is TRBD1 (5 bases). Germline assignment: CDR1 LGHNT and CDR2 FRNRAP. This CDR3 contains 14 residues. V dropped 2 bases and J dropped 5 bases, with 10 bases sitting between them. The CDR3 spells CASGLWTGDQPQHF. In nucleotides, the CDR3 is TGTGCTAGTGGTTTGTGGACGGGGGATCAGCCCCAGCATTTT.

The CDR3 loop reads CASSLLAGGYEQYF. CDR3 coding DNA: TGTGCCAGCAGCTTACTAGCGGGAGGTTACGAGCAGTACTTC. The V gene is TRBV11-2, the J gene TRBJ2-7; 11 bases match TRBD2. Germline V gene data show CDR1 as SGHAT and CDR2 as FQNNGV. V shed 2 bases, J shed 4 bases, and the junction held 1 base outside the gene matches. This CDR3 has 14 amino acids.

The chain combines TRBV12-3 or TRBV12-4 with TRBJ1-5; D is undetermined. V shed 0 bases and J shed 7 bases, with 7 bases lying between them. The CDR3 extends over 13 amino acids. The CDR3 sequence is CASSLALLQPQHF. The CDR3 region has the DNA TGTGCCAGCAGTTTAGCCCTCCTGCAGCCCCAGCATTTT.

This chain links TRBV29-1 with TRBJ1-1, with D unclear. The V gene lost 7 bases and the J gene lost 2 bases, with 14 bases spanning the gap. CDR1 and CDR2 (germline): SQVTM, ANQGSEA. The CDR3 covers 13 residues. The CDR3 spells CSARTVINTEAFF. The CDR3 bases are TGCAGCGCCCGAACAGTGATCAACACTGAAGCTTTCTTT.

V gene TRBV3-1 (or the pseudogene TRBV3-2) combines with J gene TRBJ1-2; possibly TRBD1 for D (6 bases). The CDR3 has 12 amino acids. V lost 3 bases and J lost 7, with 9 bases in between. Germline CDR1 LGHDT, CDR2 YNNKEL (reference sequence). DNA for the CDR3: TGTGCCAGCAGCCATGCGACAGGTGGCTACACCTTC. It codes for CASSHATGGYTF.

The gene calls are TRBV30 and TRBJ2-3, with 9 bases identical to TRBD2. There are 16 residues in the CDR3. Unmatched junction bases numbered 11, after V lost 3 bases and J lost 4 bases. Germline values: CDR1 GTSNPN, CDR2 SVGIG (reference sequence). CDR3 coding DNA: TGTGCCTGGAGAGCCCAGCGGGGGGCCAGGGCAGATACGCAGTATTTT. Translation: CAWRAQRGARADTQYF.

The chain has TRBV5-1 and TRBJ2-3; the match to TRBD2 covers 8 bases. The CDR3 sequence is 15 residues long. The germline V gene has CDR1 SGHRS and CDR2 YFSETQ. V was pared by 0 bases and J by 0 bases, with 0 bases of the junction left unmatched. CDR3 in DNA: TGCGCCAGCAGCTTGGCTAGCGGGAGCACAGATACGCAGTATTTT. This gives the protein CASSLASGSTDTQYF.

This clone has a handful of counts. The chain links TRBV7-9 to TRBJ1-1, with D possibly being TRBD1 (6 bases). The V gene lost 5 bases and the J gene lost 5 bases, with 12 bases spanning the gap. Germline CDR1 SEHNR, CDR2 FQNEAQ (reference sequence). This CDR3 comprises 13 residues. The CDR3 sequence: CASSARGLTEAFF. CDR3 bases: TGTGCCAGCAGCGCGCGGGGGCTTACTGAAGCTTTCTTT.

Of note for this clone: The identical CDR3 is also encoded by other nucleotide sequences in the sample. The J gene is TRBJ2-1, the V gene TRBV29-1; possibly TRBD2 for D (6 bases). Trimming took 3 bases from V and 0 from J, leaving 9 bases between them. CDR1 and CDR2 from the germline V gene are SQVTM and ANQGSEA. This CDR3 has 14 amino acids. CDR3 region: CSVDTGSSYNEQFF. In nucleotides, the CDR3 is TGCAGCGTTGATACCGGGAGCTCCTACAATGAGCAGTTCTTC.

This clone was seen once. The chain recombines TRBV5-1 with TRBJ2-6; tentatively, D is TRBD1 (6 bases). The CDR3 is made up of 17 amino acids. The V gene lost 2 bases and the J gene lost 2 bases, with 14 bases spanning the gap. Germline CDR1 is SGHRS and CDR2 is YFSETQ. CDR3 DNA sequence: TGCGCCAGCAGCTTTGGGGACAAGGCGCCTGGGGCCAACGTCCTGACTTTC. It specifies CASSFGDKAPGANVLTF.

This chain connects TRBV10-2 to TRBJ2-7; weak D call: TRBD2 (6 bases). V lost 6 bases, J lost 0 bases, and 12 bases lay in between. Germline loops: CDR1 WSHSY, CDR2 SAAADI. The CDR3 covers 14 residues. CDR3 coding DNA: TGCGCCAGCAGCGGGACTTCTAGCTCCTACGAGCAGTACTTC. It codes for CASSGTSSSYEQYF.

The V gene is TRBV3-1 (or the pseudogene TRBV3-2), the J gene TRBJ2-1; D possibly corresponds to TRBD2 (7 bases). Looked up from germline, CDR1 is LGHDT and CDR2 is YNNKEL (reference sequence). The CDR3 is 18 amino acids. Between the trimmed V and J ends, which lost 2 bases and 0 bases, there was a span of 17 bases. CDR3 DNA sequence: TGTGCCAGCAGCCAATTAGGGGGGGGCGAGAGCTCCTACAATGAGCAGTTCTTC. Its translation is CASSQLGGGESSYNEQFF.

V is TRBV12-2 and J is TRBJ2-7; TRBD1 was called by the table and not checked on the DNA. TRBV12-2 counts as a pseudogene. The CDR3 loop spans 21 amino acids. As DNA, the CDR3 is TGTGCAAGTCGCTTAGCGGTTTGCGTAAAGATCGGACAGGGGTACTCCTACGAGCAGTACTTC. Amino acids: CASRLAVCVKIGQGYSYEQYF.

CDR3 sequence: CASSQRTNMNTEAFF. The CDR3 nucleotides are TGCGCCAGCAGCCAACGCACTAACATGAACACTGAAGCTTTCTTT. The chain links TRBV4-1 to TRBJ1-1; D remains ambiguous. CDR1 MGHRA and CDR2 YSYEKL come from the germline V gene. V gave up 2 bases and J gave up 0 bases, with 10 bases separating them. CDR3 length equals 15 residues.